This T cell receptor (beta chain) was found in a study of CD8+CD57+ T cells in acquired aplastic anemia. Study summary: The sorted CD4+ and CD8+ cells yielded an average roughly 3 ug of DNA.

Patients picked for sequencing had shown CD8+CD57+ cell expansion detected by flow cytometry. Severe acquired aplastic anemia was present in all patients. The length of the CDR3 is 13 residues. The V end lost 3 bases, the J end lost 6 bases, and 7 bases lay between the germline ends. Germline CDR1 reads KGHDR; CDR2 reads SFDVKD. According to the study, genomic DNA was the template for TCR beta VDJ and CDR3 profiling. TCRdb re-called the reads through MiXCR, storing one row per CDR3 protein. This table has under 200,000 distinct CDR3 sequences, 47% appearing once. Points on this clonotype: Its cognate antigen is unknown.

Study-level points and caveats: Any difference that existed in CD8+ Simpson's diversity between patients and controls was not significant. Patients and controls were found to share 25 to 35 CD8+ CDR3 sequences.

This clonotype was obtained from a human donor with aplastic anemia. Sequencing input: sorted CD4+, CD8+, or CD8+CD57+ T cells (not recorded which) from PBMCs. The chain carries TRBV24-1 and TRBJ2-2; no reliable D call. DNA for the CDR3: TGTGCCACCAGTGATGGTGCCGCCGGGGAGCTGTTTTTT. Residues: CATSDGAAGELFF.